This T cell receptor beta chain appears in the sequencing data of a study of molecular identifiers for immune sequencing clone quantification. Bulk TCR library preparation followed previously described methods with listed TCR primers. TCRdb processed the PCR reads anew with MiXCR; each CDR3 protein has one entry. The sample lists some 88,000 distinct CDR3 sequences, roughly 23% occurring once. This clonotype is a singleton in its sample. Relative to the germline gene, one junction end is altered; a read error may explain this. The V gene's germline CDR1 is SQVTM and CDR2 ANQGSEA. This CDR3 contains 14 residues.

Sequencing used naive CD8+ T cells from blood, with Jurkat cell RNA spiked in. Subset of the sample: FACS-sorted CD8+CD4-CCR7+CD45RA+ naive T cells. This chain links TRBV29-1 with TRBJ2-7, with a tentative D call TRBD1 (5 bases). The receptor was derived from a human donor in good health. Some libraries in this study had Jurkat cell RNA spiked in. CDR3 sequence (DNA): TGCAGCGTGGGAATGGGGCTCCAGACCTACGAGCGGTACTTC. Protein: CSVGMGLQTYERYF.